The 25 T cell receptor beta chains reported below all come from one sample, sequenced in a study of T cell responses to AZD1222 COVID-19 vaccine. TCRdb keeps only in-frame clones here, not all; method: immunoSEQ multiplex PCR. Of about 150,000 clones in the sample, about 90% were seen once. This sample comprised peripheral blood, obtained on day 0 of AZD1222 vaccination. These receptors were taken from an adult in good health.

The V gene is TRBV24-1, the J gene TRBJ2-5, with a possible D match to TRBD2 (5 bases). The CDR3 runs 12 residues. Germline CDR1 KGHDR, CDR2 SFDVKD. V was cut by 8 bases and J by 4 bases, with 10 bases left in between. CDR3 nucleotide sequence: TGTGCCACCAATGGCCGGGGAGAGACCCAGTACTTC. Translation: CATNGRGETQYF.

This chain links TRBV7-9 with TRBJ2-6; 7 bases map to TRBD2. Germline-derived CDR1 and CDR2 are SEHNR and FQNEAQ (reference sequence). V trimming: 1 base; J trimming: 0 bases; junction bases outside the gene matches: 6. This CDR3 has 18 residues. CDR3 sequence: CASSLDVGGFSGANVLTF. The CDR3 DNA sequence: TGTGCCAGCAGCTTAGATGTGGGAGGGTTCTCTGGGGCCAACGTCCTGACTTTC.

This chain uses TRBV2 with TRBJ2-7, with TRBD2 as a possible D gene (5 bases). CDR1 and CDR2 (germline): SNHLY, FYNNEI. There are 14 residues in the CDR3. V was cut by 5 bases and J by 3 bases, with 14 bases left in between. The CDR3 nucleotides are TGTGCCAGCAGTCCCGGGTCCCGGGACTACGAGCAGTACTTC. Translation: CASSPGSRDYEQYF.

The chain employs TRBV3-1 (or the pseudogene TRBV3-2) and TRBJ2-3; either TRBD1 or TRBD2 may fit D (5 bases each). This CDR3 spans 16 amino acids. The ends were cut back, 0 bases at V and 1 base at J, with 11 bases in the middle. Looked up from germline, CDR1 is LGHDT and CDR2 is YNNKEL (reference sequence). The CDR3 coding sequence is TGTGCCAGCAGCCAAGATCGGCAGGGACGCACAGATACGCAGTATTTT. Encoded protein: CASSQDRQGRTDTQYF.

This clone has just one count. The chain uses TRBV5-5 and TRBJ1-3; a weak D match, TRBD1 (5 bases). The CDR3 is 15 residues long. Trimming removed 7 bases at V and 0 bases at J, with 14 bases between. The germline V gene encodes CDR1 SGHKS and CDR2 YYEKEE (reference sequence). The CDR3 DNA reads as TGTGCCAGCGGCAGGGCGCCAATCTCTGGAAACACCATATATTTT. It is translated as CASGRAPISGNTIYF.

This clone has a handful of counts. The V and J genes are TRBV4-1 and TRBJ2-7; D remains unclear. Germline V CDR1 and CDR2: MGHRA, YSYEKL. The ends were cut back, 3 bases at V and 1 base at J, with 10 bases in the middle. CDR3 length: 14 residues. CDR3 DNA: TGCGCCAGCAGCCATCCCGGACGATCCTACGAGCAGTACTTC. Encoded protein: CASSHPGRSYEQYF.

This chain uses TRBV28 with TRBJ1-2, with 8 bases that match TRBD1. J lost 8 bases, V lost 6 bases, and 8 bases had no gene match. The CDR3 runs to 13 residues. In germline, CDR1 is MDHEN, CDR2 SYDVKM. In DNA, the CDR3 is TGTGCCAGCAGGCTGGACAGGGTAGAAGGCTACACCTTC. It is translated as CASRLDRVEGYTF.

In nucleotides, the CDR3 is TGTGCCAGTAGTTTCTCAGCGGGAGGAATCAATGAGCAGTTCTTC. Amino acid sequence: CASSFSAGGINEQFF. The chain recombines TRBV19 with TRBJ2-1, with 9 nucleotides matching TRBD2. Germline V gene sequence: CDR1 LNHDA, CDR2 SQIVND (reference sequence). The trim removed 5 bases at V and 6 bases at J, leaving 8 bases unmatched. The CDR3 is 15 amino acids.

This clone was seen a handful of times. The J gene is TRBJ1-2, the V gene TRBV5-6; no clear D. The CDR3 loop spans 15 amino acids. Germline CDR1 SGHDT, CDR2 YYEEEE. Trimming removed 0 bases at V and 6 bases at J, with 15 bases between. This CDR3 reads CASSLGLRGLNGYTF. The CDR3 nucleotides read TGTGCCAGCAGCTTGGGTCTACGGGGTCTGAATGGCTACACCTTC.

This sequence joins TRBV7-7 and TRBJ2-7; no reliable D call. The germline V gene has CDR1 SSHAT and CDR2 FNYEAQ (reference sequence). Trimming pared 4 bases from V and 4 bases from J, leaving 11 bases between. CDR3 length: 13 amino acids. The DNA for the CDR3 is TGTGCCAGCAGCTCGTCACTTGGGTACGAGCAGTACTTC. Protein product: CASSSSLGYEQYF.

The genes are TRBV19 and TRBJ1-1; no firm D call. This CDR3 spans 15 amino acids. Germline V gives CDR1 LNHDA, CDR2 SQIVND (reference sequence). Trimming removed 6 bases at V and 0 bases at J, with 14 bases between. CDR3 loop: CASRTGFGMNTEAFF. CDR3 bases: TGTGCCAGTAGGACCGGGTTCGGAATGAACACTGAAGCTTTCTTT. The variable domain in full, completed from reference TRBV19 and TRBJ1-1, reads DGGITQSPKYLFRKEGQNVTLSCEQNLNHDAMYWYRQDPGQGLRLIYYSQIVNDFQKGDIAEGYSVSREKKESFPLTVTSAQKNPTAFYLCASRTGFGMNTEAFFGQGTRLTVV.

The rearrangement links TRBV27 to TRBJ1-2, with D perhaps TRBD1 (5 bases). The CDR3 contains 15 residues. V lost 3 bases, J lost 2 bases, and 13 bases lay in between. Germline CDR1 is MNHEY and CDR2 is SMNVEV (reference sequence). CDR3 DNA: TGTGCCAGCAGTTTTAGGGTGGGGGGAAACTATGGCTACACCTTC. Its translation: CASSFRVGGNYGYTF.

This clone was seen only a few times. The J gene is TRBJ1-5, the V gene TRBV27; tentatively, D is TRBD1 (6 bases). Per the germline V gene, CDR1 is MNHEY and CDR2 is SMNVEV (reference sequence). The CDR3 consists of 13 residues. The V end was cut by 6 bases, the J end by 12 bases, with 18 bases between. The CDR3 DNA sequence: TGTGCCAGCAGCAAAAACCAGGGGATTGGCCAGCATTTT. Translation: CASSKNQGIGQHF.

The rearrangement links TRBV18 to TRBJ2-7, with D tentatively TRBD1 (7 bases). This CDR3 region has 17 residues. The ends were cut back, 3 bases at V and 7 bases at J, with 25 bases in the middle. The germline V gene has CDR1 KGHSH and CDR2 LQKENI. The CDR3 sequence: CASSPYDREVILWEQYF. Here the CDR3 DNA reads TGTGCCAGCTCACCCTATGACAGGGAGGTTATCCTATGGGAGCAGTACTTC.

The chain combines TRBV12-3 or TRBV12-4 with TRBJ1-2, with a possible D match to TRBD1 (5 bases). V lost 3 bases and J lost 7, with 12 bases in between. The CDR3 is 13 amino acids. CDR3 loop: CASSLATGGGYTF. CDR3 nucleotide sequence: TGTGCCAGCAGTTTGGCCACCGGGGGTGGCTACACCTTC.

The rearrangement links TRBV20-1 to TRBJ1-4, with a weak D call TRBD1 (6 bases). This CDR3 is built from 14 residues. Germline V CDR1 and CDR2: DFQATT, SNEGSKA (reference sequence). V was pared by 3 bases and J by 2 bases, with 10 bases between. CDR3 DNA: TGCAGTGCTAGTATTACAGGGACTAATGAAAAACTGTTTTTT. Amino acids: CSASITGTNEKLFF.

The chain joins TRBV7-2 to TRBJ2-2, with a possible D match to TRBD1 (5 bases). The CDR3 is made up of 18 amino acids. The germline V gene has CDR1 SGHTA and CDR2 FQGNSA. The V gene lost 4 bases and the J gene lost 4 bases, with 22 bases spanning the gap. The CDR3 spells CASSSPGWAGPGTGELFF. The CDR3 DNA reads TGTGCCAGCAGCTCACCTGGTTGGGCAGGGCCGGGCACCGGGGAGCTGTTTTTT.

CDR3 region: CASRLLDQPQHF. The CDR3 DNA sequence: TGTGCCAGCAGGCTCCTTGATCAGCCCCAGCATTTT. The rearrangement joins TRBV6-5 to TRBJ1-5; D is unresolved. CDR1 and CDR2 (germline): MNHEY, SVGAGI. V was cut by 6 bases and J by 5 bases, with 8 bases left in between. This CDR3 has 12 amino acids.

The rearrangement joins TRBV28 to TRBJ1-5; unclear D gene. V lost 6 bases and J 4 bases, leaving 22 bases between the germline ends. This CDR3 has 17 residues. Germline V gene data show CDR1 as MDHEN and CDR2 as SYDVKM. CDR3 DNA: TGTGCCAGCAGGGCCACCGGGTCTCGGTGGGTTAATCAGCCCCAGCATTTT. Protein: CASRATGSRWVNQPQHF.

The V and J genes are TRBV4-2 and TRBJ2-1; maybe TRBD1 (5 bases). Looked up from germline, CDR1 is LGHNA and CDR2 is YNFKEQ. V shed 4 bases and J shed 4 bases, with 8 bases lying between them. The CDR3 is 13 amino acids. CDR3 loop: CASSPTVYNEQFF. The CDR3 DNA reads TGTGCCAGCAGCCCGACAGTTTACAATGAGCAGTTCTTC.

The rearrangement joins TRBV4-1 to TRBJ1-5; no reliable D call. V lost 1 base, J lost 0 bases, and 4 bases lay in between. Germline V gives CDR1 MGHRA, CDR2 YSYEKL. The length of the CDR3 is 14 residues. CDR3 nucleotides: TGCGCCAGCAGCCAAGCATATAGCAATCAGCCCCAGCATTTT. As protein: CASSQAYSNQPQHF.

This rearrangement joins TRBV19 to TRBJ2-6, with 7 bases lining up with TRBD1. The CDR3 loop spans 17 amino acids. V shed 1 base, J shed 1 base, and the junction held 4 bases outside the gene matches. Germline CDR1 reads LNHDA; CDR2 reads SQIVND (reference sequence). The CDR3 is CASSIVRQGSGANVLTF. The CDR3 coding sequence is TGTGCCAGTAGTATAGTGAGACAGGGTTCTGGGGCCAACGTCCTGACTTTC.

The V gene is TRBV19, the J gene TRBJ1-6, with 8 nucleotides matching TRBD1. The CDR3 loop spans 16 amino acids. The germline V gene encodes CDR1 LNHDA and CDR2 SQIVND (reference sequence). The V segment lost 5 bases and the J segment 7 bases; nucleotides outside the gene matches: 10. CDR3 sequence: CASSPSDRGENSPLHF. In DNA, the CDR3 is TGTGCCAGTAGTCCCTCCGACAGGGGCGAGAATTCACCCCTCCACTTT.

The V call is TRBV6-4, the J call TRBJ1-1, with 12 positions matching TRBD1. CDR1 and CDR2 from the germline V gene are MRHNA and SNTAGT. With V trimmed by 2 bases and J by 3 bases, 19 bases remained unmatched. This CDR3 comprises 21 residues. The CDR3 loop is CASSDLTSGTGGSPRDTEAFF. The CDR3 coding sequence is TGTGCCAGCAGTGACCTAACATCCGGGACAGGGGGCAGCCCCAGGGACACTGAAGCTTTCTTT.

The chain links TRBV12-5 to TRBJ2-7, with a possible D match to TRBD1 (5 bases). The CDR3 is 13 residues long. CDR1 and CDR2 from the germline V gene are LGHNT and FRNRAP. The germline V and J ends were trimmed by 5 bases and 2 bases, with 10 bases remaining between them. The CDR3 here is CASGPLQAYEQYF. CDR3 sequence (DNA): TGTGCTAGTGGTCCCTTACAGGCCTACGAGCAGTACTTC.